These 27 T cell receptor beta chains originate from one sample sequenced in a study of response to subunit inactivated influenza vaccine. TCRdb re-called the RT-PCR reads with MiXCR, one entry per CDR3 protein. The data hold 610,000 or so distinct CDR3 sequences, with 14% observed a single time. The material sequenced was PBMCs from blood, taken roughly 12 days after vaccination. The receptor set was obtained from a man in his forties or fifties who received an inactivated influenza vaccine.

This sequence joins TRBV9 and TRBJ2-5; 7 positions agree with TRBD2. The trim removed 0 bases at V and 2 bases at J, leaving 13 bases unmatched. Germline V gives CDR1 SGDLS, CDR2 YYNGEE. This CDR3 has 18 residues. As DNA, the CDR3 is TGTGCCAGCAGCGTAGGGGGGGGGATCGGAACTGCACAAGAGACCCAGTACTTC. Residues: CASSVGGGIGTAQETQYF.

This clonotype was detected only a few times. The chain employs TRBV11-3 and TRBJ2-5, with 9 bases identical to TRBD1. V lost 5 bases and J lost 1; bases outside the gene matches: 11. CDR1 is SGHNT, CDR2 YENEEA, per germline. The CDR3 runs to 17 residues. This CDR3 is CASSQDRDRALQETQYF. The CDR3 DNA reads TGTGCCAGCAGCCAGGACCGGGACAGGGCACTCCAAGAGACCCAGTACTTC.

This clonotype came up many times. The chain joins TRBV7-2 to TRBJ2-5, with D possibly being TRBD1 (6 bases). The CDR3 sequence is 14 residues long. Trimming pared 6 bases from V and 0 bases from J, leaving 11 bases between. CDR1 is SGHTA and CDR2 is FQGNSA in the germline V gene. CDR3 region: CASSRDRNQETQYF. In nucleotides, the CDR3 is TGTGCCAGCAGTAGAGACAGGAACCAAGAGACCCAGTACTTC.

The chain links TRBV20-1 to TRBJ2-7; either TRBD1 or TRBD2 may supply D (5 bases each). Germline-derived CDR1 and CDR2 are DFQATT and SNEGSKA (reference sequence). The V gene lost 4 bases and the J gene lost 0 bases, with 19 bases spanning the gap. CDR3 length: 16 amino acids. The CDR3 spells CSAKGTSGLSSYEQYF. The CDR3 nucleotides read TGCAGTGCTAAGGGGACGAGCGGATTGAGCTCCTACGAGCAGTACTTC.

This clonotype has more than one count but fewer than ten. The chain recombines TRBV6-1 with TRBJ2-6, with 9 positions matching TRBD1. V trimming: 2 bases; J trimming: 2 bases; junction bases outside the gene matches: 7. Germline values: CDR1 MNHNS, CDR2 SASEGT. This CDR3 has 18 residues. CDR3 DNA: TGTGCCAGCAGTGAATTGACAGGGGGTCGTGCTGGGGCCAACGTCCTGACTTTC. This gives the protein CASSELTGGRAGANVLTF.

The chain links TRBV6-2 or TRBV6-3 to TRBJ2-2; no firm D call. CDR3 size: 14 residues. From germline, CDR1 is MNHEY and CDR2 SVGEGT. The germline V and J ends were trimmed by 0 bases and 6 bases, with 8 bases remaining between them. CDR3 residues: CASSYSRLAGELFF. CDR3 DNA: TGTGCCAGCAGTTACTCGAGGCTAGCCGGGGAGCTGTTTTTT.

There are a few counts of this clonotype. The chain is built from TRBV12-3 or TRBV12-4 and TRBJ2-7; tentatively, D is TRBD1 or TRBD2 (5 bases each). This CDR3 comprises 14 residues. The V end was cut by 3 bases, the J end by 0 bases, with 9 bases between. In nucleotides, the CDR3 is TGTGCCAGCAGTTTGGGGGATTACTCCTACGAGCAGTACTTC. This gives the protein CASSLGDYSYEQYF.

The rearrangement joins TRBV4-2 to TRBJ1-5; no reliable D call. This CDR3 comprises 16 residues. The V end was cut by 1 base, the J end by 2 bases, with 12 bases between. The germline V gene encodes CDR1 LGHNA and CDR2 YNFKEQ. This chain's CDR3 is CASSQVGMLGNQPQHF. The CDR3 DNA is TGTGCCAGCAGCCAAGTAGGGATGTTAGGCAATCAGCCCCAGCATTTT.

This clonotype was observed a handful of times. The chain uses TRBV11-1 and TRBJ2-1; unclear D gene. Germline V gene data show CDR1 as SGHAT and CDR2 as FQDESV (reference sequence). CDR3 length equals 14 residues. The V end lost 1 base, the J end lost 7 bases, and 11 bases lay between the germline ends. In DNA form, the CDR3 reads TGTGCCAGCAGCTTAGGTCACCCGAAAAATGAGCAGTTCTTC. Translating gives CASSLGHPKNEQFF. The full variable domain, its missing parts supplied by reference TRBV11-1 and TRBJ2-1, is EAEVAQSPRYKITEKSQAVAFWCDPISGHATLYWYRQILGQGPELLVQFQDESVVDDSQLPKDRFSAERLKGVDSTLKIQPAELGDSAMYLCASSLGHPKNEQFFGPGTRLTVL.

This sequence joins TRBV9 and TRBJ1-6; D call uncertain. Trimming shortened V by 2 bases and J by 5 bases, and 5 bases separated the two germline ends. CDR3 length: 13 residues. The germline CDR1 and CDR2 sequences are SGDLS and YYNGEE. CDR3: CASSVSHNSPLHF. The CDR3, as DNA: TGTGCCAGCAGCGTGAGTCATAATTCACCCCTCCACTTT.

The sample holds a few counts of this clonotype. CDR3 in amino acids: CASSPRGRLGLIYEQYF. In DNA, the CDR3 is TGTGCCAGCAGCCCCAGGGGACGGCTGGGACTAATCTACGAGCAGTACTTC. The rearrangement uses TRBV5-6 and TRBJ2-7; TRBD2 is a possible D gene (7 bases). Germline V gene data show CDR1 as SGHDT and CDR2 as YYEEEE. The CDR3 spans 17 residues. V was shortened by 4 bases and J by 3 bases, with 23 bases between the two germline ends.

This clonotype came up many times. The CDR3: CASSVASGELFF. The CDR3 coding sequence is TGTGCCAGCAGCGTAGCGTCCGGGGAGCTGTTTTTT. The chain couples TRBV9 to TRBJ2-2; no definite D call. The germline V gene has CDR1 SGDLS and CDR2 YYNGEE. CDR3 size: 12 residues. Trimming cost V 0 bases and J 6 bases, with 3 bases left between them.

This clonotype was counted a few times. CDR3 bases: TGCGCCAGCAGCCAAACGAACCAGGGCACCGGGGAGCTGTTTTTT. This sequence encodes CASSQTNQGTGELFF. This sequence joins TRBV4-1 and TRBJ2-2; D possibly corresponds to TRBD1 (5 bases). The CDR3 covers 15 residues. Trimming removed 2 bases from V and 4 bases from J, with 11 bases in between. The germline V gene has CDR1 MGHRA and CDR2 YSYEKL.

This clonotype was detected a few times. The CDR3 reads CASSLERVSPLHF. The CDR3 bases are TGTGCCAGCAGCTTGGAACGGGTTTCACCCCTCCACTTT. This chain joins TRBV11-2 and TRBJ1-6; D unclear. Germline V gene lookup returns CDR1 SGHAT and CDR2 FQNNGV. The CDR3 extends over 13 amino acids. The V end lost 3 bases, the J end lost 9 bases, and 9 bases lay between the germline ends.

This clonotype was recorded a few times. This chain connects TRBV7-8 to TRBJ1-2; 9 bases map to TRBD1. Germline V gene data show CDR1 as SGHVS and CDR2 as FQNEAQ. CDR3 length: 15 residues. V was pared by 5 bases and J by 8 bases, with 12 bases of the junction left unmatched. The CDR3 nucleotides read TGTGCCAGCAGCCAGAGCGGGGACAGGGTTGGCGGCTACACCTTC. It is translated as CASSQSGDRVGGYTF.

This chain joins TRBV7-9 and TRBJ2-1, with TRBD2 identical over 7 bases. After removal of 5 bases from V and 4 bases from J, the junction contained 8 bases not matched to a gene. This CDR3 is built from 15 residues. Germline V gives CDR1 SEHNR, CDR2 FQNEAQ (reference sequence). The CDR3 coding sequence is TGTGCCAGCAGCGTTCTAGCGGCGGGGTACAATGAGCAGTTCTTC. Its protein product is CASSVLAAGYNEQFF.

CDR3 DNA sequence: TGTGCCAGCAGTCATCTGGGGGGGCCGAGGACCGGGGAGCTGTTTTTT. Encoded protein: CASSHLGGPRTGELFF. The chain employs TRBV3-1 and TRBJ2-2, with TRBD2 as a possible D gene (7 bases). The CDR3 length is 16 residues. V shed 6 bases and J shed 5 bases, with 19 bases lying between them. The germline CDR1 and CDR2 sequences are LGHDT and YNNKEL (reference sequence).

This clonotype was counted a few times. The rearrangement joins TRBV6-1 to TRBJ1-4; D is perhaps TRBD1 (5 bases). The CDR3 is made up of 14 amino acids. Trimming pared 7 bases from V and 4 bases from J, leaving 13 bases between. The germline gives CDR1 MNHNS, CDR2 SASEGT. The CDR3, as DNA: TGTGCCAGCACCCCGGGACCTAATAATGAAAAACTGTTTTTT. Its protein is CASTPGPNNEKLFF.

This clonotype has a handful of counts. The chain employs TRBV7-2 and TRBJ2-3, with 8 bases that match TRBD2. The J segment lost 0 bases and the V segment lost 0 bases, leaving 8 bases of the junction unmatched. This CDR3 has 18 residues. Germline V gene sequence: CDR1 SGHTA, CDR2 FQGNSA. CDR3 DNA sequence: TGTGCCAGCAGCTTAGCCCCTGGTAGCGGGGAGAGCACAGATACGCAGTATTTT. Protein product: CASSLAPGSGESTDTQYF. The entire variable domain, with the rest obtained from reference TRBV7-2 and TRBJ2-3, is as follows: GAGVSQSPSNKVTEKGKDVELRCDPISGHTALYWYRQSLGQGLEFLIYFQGNSAPDKSGLPSDRFSAERTGGSVSTLTIQRTQQEDSAVYLCASSLAPGSGESTDTQYFGPGTRLTVL.

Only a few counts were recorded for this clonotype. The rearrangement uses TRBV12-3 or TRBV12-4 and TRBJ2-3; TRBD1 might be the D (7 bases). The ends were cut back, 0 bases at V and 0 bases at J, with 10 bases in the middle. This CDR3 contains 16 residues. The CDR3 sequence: CASSLAQGGSTDTQYF. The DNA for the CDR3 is TGTGCCAGCAGTTTAGCGCAGGGGGGCAGCACAGATACGCAGTATTTT.

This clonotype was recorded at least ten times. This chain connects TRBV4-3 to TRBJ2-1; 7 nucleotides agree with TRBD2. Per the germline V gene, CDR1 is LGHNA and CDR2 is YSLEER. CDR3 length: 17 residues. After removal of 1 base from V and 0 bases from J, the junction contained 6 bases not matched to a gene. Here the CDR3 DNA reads TGCGCCAGCAGCCAAGTTAGGGGCGGGAGCTCCTACAATGAGCAGTTCTTC. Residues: CASSQVRGGSSYNEQFF.

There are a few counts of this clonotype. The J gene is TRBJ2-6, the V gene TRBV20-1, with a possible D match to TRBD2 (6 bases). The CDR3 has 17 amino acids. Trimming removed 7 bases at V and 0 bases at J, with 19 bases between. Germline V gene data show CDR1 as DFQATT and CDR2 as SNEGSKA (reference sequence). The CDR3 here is CSEPPGLLLSGANVLTF. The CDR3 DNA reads TGCAGTGAACCTCCGGGACTGCTACTCTCTGGGGCCAACGTCCTGACTTTC.

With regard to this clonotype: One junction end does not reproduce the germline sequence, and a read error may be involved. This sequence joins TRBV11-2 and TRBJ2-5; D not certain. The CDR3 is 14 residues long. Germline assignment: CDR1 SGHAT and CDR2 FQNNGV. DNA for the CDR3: TGTGCCATCAGCTTCGGTAACTTACAAGAGACCCAGTACTTC. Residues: CAISFGNLQETQYF.

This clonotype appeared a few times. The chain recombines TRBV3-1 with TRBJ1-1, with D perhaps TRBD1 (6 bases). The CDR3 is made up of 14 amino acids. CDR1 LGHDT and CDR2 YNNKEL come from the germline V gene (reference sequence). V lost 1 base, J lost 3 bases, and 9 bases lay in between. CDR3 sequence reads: CASSQVEGDTEAFF. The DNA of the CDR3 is TGTGCCAGCAGCCAAGTTGAGGGGGACACTGAAGCTTTCTTT.

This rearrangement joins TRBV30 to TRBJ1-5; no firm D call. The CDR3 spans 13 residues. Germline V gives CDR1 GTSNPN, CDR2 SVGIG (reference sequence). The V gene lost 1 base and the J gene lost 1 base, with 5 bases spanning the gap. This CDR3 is CAWSGKSNQPQHF. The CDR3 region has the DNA TGTGCCTGGAGTGGGAAGAGCAATCAGCCCCAGCATTTT. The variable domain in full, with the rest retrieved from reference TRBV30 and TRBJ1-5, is SQTIHQWPATLVQPVGSPLSLECTVEGTSNPNLYWYRQAAGRGLQLLFYSVGIGQISSEVPQNLSASRPQDRQFILSSKKLLLSDSGFYLCAWSGKSNQPQHFGDGTRLSIL.

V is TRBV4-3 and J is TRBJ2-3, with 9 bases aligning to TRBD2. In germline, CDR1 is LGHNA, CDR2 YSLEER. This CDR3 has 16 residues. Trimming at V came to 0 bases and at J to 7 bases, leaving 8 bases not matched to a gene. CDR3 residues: CASSQDPAGGDNTQYF. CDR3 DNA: TGCGCCAGCAGCCAAGACCCCGCGGGGGGGGACAATACGCAGTATTTT.

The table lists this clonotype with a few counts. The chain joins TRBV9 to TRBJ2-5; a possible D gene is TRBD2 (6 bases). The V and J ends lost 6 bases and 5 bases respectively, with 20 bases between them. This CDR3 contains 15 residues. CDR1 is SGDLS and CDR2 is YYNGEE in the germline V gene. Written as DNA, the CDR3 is TGTGCCAGCACCCCGTCCTTGGGAGGTCGGGAGACCCAGTACTTC. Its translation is CASTPSLGGRETQYF.